This T cell receptor beta chain comes out of a study of blood T cell repertoires in COVID-19. Method: immunoSEQ multiplex PCR; TCRdb's copy keeps in-frame clones and lacks some. The sample yields approximately 52,000 clones, 65% to 90% seen once. The V end was cut by 6 bases, the J end by 8 bases, with 17 bases between. Germline assignment: CDR1 LNHDA and CDR2 SQIVND (reference sequence). The CDR3 sequence is 14 residues long. The sample comprised peripheral blood. The chain links TRBV19 to TRBJ2-1, with no clear D. This clonotype was sampled from a man in his fifties or sixties with acute or convalescent COVID-19. The CDR3 DNA reads TGTGCCAGTAGGTCGGCAACCGCTCAGGATGAGCAGTTCTTC. It is translated as CASRSATAQDEQFF.